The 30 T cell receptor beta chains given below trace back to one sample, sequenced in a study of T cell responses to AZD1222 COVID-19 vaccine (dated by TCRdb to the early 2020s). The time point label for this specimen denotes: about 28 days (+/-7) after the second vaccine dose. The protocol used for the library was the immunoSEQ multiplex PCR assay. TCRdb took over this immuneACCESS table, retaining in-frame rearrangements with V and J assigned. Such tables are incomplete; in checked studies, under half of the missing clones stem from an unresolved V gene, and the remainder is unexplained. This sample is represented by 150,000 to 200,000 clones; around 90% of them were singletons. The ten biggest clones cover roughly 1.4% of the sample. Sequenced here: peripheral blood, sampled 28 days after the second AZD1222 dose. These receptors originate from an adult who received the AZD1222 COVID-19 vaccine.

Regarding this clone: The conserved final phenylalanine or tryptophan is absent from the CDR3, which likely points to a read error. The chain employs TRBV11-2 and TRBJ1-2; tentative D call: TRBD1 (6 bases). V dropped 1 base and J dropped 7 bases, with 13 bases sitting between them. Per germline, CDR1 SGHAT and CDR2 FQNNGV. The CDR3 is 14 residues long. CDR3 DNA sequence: TGTGCCAGCAGCTTAGGACAGGTCCCCTGTGGCTACACCCTC. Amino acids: CASSLGQVPCGYTL.

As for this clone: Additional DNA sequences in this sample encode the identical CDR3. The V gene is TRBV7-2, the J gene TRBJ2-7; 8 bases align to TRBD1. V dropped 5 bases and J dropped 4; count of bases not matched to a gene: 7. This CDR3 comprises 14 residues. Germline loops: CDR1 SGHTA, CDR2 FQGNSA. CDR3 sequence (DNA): TGTGCCAGCAGCCTAGGGCAGGGGGCGTACGAGCAGTACTTC. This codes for CASSLGQGAYEQYF. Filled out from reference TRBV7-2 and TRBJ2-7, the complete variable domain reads GAGVSQSPSNKVTEKGKDVELRCDPISGHTALYWYRQSLGQGLEFLIYFQGNSAPDKSGLPSDRFSAERTGGSVSTLTIQRTQQEDSAVYLCASSLGQGAYEQYFGPGTRLTVT.

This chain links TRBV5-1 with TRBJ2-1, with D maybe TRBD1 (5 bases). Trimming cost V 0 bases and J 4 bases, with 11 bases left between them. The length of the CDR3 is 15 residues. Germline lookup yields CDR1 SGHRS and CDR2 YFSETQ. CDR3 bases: TGCGCCAGCAGCTTGGCCCTACAGGATTACAATGAGCAGTTCTTC. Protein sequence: CASSLALQDYNEQFF.

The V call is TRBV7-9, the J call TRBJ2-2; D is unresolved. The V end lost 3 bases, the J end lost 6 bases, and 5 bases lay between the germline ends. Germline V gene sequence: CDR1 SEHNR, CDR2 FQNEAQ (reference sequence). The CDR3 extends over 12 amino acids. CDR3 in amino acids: CASSLTAGELFF. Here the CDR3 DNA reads TGTGCCAGCAGCTTGACTGCCGGGGAGCTGTTTTTT.

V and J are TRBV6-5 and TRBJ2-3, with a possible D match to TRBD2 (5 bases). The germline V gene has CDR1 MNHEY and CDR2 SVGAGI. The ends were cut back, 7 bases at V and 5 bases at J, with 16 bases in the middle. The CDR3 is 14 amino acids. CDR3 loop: CASTPSGYGDTQYF. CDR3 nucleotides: TGTGCCAGCACCCCATCGGGGTACGGAGATACGCAGTATTTT.

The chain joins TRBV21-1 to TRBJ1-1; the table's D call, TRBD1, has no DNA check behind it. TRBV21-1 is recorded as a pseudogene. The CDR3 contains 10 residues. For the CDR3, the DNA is TGTGCCAGAGGGGCCACTGAAGCTTTCTTT. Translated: CARGATEAFF.

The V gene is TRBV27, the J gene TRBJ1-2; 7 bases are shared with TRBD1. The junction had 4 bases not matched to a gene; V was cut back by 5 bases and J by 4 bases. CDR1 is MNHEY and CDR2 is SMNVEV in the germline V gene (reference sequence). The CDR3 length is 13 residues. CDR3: CASSPRQGYGYTF. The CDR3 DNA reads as TGTGCCAGCAGTCCCCGACAGGGCTATGGCTACACCTTC.

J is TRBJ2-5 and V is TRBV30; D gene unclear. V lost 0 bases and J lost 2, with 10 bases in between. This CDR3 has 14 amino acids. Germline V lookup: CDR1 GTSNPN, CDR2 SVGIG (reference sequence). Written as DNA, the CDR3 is TGTGCCTGGAGTGTGGGCAGCTTTCAAGAGACCCAGTACTTC. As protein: CAWSVGSFQETQYF.

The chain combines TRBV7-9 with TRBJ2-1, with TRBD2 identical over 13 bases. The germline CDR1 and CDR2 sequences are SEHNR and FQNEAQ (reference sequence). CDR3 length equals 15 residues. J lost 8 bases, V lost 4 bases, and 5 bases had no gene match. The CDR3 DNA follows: TGTGCCAGCAGCTCAAGACTAGCGGGGGGAGATGAGCAGTTCTTC. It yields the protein CASSSRLAGGDEQFF.

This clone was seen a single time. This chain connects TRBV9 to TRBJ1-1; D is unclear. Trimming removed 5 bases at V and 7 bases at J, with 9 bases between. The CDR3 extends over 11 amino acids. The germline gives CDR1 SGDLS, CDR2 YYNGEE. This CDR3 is CASRAFGEAFF. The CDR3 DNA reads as TGTGCCAGCAGGGCATTCGGTGAAGCTTTCTTT.

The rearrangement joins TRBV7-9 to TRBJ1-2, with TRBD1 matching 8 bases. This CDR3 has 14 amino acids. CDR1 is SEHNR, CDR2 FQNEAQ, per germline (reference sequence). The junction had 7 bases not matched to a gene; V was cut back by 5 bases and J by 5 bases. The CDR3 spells CASSPADRAYGYTF. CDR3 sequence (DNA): TGTGCCAGCAGCCCCGCGGACAGGGCTTATGGCTACACCTTC.

The CDR3 spells CASSQLAGGPLSTDTQYF. The CDR3 nucleotides are TGTGCCAGCAGTCAACTAGCGGGAGGACCTCTGAGCACAGATACGCAGTATTTT. This chain links TRBV6-2 or TRBV6-3 with TRBJ2-3; TRBD2 matches at 12 bases. The CDR3 spans 18 residues. V dropped 5 bases and J dropped 0; count of bases not matched to a gene: 9. Germline CDR1 and CDR2: MNHEY and SVGEGT.

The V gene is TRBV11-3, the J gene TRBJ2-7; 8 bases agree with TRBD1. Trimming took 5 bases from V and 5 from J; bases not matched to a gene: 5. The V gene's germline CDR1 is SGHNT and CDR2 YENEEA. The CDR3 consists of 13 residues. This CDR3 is CASSPQTGDEQYF. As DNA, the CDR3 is TGTGCCAGCAGCCCACAGACAGGGGACGAGCAGTACTTC.

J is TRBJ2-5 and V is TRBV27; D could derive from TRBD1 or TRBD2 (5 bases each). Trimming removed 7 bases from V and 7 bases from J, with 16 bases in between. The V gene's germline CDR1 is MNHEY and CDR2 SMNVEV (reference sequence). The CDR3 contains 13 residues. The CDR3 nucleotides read TGTGCCAGCACCAAATTAGGGACCCGGACCCAGTACTTC. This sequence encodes CASTKLGTRTQYF.

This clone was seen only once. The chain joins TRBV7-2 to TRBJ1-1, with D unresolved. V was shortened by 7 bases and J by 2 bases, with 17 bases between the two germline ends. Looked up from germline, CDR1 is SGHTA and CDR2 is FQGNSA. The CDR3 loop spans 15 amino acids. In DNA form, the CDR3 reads TGTGCCAGCACCCGTATAGGCCATAGAAACACTGAAGCTTTCTTT. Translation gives CASTRIGHRNTEAFF.

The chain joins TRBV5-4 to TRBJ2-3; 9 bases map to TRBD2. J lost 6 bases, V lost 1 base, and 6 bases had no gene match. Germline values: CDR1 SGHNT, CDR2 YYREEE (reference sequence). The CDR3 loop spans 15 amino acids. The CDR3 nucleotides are TGTGCCAGCAGCTTGTTGCTAGCGGGGACGGATACGCAGTATTTT. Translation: CASSLLLAGTDTQYF.

In DNA, the CDR3 is TGTGCCTGGAGTCCCGGACAGGTCGTCAATCAGCCCCAGCATTTT. Protein sequence: CAWSPGQVVNQPQHF. The chain recombines TRBV30 with TRBJ1-5; 7 bases agree with TRBD1. After removal of 2 bases from V and 3 bases from J, the junction contained 7 bases not matched to a gene. The CDR3 runs 15 residues. Germline CDR1 reads GTSNPN; CDR2 reads SVGIG (reference sequence).

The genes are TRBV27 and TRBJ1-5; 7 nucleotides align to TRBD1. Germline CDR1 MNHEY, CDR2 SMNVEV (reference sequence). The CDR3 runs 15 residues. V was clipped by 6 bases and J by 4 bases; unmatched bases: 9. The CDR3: CASSSQIQGNQPQHF. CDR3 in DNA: TGTGCCAGCAGCTCCCAAATACAGGGGAATCAGCCCCAGCATTTT.

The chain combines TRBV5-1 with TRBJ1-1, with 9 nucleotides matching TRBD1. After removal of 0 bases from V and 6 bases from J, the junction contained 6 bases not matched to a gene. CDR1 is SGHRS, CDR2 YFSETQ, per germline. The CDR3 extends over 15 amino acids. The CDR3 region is CASSLAGQGLPEAFF. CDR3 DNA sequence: TGCGCCAGCAGCTTGGCGGGACAGGGATTGCCTGAAGCTTTCTTT.

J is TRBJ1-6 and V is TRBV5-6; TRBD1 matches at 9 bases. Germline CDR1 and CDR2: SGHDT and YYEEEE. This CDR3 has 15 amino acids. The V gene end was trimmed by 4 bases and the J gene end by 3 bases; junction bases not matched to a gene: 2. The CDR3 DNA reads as TGTGCCAGCAGCCCGACAGGGGGCTATAATTCACCCCTCCACTTT. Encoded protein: CASSPTGGYNSPLHF.

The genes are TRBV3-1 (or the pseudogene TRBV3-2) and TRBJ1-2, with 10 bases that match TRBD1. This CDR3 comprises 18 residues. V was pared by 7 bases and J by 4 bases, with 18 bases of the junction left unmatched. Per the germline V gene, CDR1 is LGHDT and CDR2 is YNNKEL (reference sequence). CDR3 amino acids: CASTAYLGTGAASYGYTF. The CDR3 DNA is TGTGCCAGCACCGCTTATCTCGGGACAGGGGCCGCTAGCTATGGCTACACCTTC.

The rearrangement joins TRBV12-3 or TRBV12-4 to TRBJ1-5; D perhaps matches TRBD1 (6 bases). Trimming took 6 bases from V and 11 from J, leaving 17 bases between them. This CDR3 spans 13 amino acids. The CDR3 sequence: CASRDRGSVAQHF. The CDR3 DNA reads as TGTGCCAGCAGAGATAGGGGGTCCGTAGCCCAGCATTTT.

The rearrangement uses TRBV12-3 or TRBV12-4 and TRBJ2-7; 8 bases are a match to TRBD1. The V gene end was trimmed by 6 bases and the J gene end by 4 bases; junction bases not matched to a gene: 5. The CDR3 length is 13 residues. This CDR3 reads CASRPGQVYEQYF. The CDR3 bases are TGTGCCAGCAGGCCGGGACAGGTTTACGAGCAGTACTTC.

CDR3: CASSLRELETQYF. The CDR3 bases are TGCGCCAGCAGCCTGCGGGAGTTAGAGACCCAGTACTTC. This chain links TRBV4-1 with TRBJ2-5; 7 bases line up with TRBD2. The germline CDR1 and CDR2 sequences are MGHRA and YSYEKL. The CDR3 is 13 residues long. V lost 4 bases to trimming and J lost 4 bases; unmatched junction nucleotides: 3.

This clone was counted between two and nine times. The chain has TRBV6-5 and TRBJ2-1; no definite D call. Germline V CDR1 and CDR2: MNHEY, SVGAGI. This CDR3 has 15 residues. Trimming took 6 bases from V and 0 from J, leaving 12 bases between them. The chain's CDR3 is CASSQGPSSYNEQFF. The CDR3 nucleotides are TGTGCCAGCAGCCAAGGACCTAGCTCCTACAATGAGCAGTTCTTC.

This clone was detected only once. CDR3: CASKPAVNTEAFF. The CDR3 coding sequence is TGTGCCAGCAAGCCTGCCGTTAACACTGAAGCTTTCTTT. The chain is built from TRBV6-4 and TRBJ1-1, with unresolved D. V dropped 7 bases and J dropped 2 bases, with 11 bases sitting between them. The CDR3 has 13 residues. CDR1 and CDR2 from the germline V gene are MRHNA and SNTAGT.

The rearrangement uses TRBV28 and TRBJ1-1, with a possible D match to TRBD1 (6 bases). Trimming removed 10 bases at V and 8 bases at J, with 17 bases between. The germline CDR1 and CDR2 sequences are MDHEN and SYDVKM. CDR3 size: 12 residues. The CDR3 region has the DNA TGTGCCACCATCCCACTGGACAGAGAAGCTTTCTTT. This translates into CATIPLDREAFF.

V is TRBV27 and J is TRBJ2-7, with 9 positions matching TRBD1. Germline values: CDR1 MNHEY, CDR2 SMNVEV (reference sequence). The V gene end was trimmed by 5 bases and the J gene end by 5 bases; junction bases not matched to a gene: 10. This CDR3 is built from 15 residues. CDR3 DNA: TGTGCCAGCAGTCCCGCCGGGACAGGGAACCACGAGCAGTACTTC. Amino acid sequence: CASSPAGTGNHEQYF.

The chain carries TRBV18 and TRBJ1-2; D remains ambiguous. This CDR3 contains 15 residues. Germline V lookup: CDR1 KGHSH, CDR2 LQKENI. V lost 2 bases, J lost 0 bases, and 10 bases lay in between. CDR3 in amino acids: CASSPGLIANYGYTF. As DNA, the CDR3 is TGTGCCAGCTCACCAGGACTCATAGCTAACTATGGCTACACCTTC.

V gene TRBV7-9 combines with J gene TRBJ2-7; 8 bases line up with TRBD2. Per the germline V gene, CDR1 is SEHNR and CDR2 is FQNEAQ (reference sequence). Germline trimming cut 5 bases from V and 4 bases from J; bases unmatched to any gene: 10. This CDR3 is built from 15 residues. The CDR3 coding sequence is TGTGCCAGCAGCCCCCCCCAGCGGGAGACGTACGAGCAGTACTTC. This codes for CASSPPQRETYEQYF.